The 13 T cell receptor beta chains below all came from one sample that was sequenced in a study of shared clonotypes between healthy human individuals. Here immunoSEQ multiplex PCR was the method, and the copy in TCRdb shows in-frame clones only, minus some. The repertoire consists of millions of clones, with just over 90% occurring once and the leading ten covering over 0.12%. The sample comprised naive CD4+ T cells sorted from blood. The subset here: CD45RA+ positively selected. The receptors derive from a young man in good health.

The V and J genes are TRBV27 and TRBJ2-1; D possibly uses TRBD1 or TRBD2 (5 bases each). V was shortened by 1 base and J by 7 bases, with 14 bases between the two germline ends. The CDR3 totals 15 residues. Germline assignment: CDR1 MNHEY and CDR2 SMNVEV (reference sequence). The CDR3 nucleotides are TGTGCCAGCAGTTTATTGCGGGCCCAGGGTAATGAGCAGTTCTTC. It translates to CASSLLRAQGNEQFF.

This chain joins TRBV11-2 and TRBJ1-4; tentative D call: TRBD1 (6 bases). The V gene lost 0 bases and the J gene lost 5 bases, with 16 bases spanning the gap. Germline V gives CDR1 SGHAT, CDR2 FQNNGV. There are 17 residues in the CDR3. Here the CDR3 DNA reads TGTGCCAGCAGCTTAGAAGGCAGGGGAGGAGGAAATGAAAAACTGTTTTTT. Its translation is CASSLEGRGGGNEKLFF.

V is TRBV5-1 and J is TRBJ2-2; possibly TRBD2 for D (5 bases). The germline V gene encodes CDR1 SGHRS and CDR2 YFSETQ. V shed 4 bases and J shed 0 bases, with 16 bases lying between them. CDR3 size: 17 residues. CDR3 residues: CASSRPRSGPNTGELFF. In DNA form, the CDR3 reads TGCGCCAGCAGCCGGCCCAGGAGCGGCCCGAACACCGGGGAGCTGTTTTTT.

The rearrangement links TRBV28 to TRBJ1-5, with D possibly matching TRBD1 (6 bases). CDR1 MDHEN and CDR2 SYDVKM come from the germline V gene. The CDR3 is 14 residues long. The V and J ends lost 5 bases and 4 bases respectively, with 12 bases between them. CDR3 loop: CASSQTTGNQPQHF. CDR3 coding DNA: TGTGCCAGCAGTCAAACCACAGGGAATCAGCCCCAGCATTTT. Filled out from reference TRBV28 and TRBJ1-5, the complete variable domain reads DVKVTQSSRYLVKRTGEKVFLECVQDMDHENMFWYRQDPGLGLRLIYFSYDVKMKEKGDIPEGYSVSREKKERFSLILESASTNQTSMYLCASSQTTGNQPQHFGDGTRLSIL.

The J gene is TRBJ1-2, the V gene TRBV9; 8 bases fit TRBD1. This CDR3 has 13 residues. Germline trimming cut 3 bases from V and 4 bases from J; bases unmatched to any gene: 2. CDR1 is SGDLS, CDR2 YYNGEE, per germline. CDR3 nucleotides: TGTGCCAGCAGCGCAGGGGGCATCTATGGCTACACCTTC. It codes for CASSAGGIYGYTF.

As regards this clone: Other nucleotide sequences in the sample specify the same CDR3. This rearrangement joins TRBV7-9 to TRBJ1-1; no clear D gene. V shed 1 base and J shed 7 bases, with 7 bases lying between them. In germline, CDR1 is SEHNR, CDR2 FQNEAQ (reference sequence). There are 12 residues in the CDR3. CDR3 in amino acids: CASSLVLGEAFF. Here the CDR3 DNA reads TGTGCCAGCAGCTTAGTCCTTGGTGAAGCTTTCTTT.

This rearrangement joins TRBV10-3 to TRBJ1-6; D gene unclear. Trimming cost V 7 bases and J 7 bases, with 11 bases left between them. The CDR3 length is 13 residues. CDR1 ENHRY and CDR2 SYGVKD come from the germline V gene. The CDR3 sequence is CAITGSENSPLHF. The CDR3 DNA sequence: TGTGCCATCACGGGAAGTGAAAATTCACCCCTCCACTTT.

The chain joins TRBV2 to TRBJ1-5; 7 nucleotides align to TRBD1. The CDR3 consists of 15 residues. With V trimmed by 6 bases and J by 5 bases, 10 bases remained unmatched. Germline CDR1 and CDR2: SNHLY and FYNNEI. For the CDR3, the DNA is TGTGCCAGCAGAGACCAGACAGGGACGGATCAGCCCCAGCATTTT. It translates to CASRDQTGTDQPQHF.

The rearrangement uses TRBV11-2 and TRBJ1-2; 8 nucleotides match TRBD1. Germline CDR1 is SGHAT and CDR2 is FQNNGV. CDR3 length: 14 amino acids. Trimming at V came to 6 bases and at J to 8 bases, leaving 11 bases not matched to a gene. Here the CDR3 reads CASSYPQGGGGYTF. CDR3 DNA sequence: TGTGCCAGCAGTTATCCACAGGGGGGAGGCGGCTACACCTTC. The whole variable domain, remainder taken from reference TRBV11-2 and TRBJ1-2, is EAGVAQSPRYKIIEKRQSVAFWCNPISGHATLYWYQQILGQGPKLLIQFQNNGVVDDSQLPKDRFSAERLKGVDSTLKIQPAKLEDSAVYLCASSYPQGGGGYTFGSGTRLTVV.

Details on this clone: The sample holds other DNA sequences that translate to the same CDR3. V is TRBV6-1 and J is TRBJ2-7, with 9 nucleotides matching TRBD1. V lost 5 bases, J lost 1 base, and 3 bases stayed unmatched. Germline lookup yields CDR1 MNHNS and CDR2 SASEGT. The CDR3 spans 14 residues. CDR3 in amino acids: CASSLGQGSYEQYF. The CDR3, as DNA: TGTGCCAGCAGTCTGGGACAGGGATCCTACGAGCAGTACTTC.

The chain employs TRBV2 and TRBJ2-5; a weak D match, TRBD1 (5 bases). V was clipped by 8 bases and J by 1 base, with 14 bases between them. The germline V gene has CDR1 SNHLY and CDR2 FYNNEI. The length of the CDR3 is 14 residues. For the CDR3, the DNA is TGTGCCAGCCGGCTTGGGGCAGCCCAAGAGACCCAGTACTTC. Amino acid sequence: CASRLGAAQETQYF. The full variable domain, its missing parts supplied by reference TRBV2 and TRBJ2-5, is EPEVTQTPSHQVTQMGQEVILRCVPISNHLYFYWYRQILGQKVEFLVSFYNNEISEKSEIFDDQFSVERPDGSNFTLKIRSTKLEDSAMYFCASRLGAAQETQYFGPGTRLLVL.

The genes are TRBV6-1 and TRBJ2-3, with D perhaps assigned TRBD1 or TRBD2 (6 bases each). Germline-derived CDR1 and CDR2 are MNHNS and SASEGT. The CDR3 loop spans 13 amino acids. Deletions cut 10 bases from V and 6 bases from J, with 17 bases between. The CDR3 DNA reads TGTGCCATCGTGGGGGGCTTGTCTGATACGCAGTATTTT. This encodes CAIVGGLSDTQYF.

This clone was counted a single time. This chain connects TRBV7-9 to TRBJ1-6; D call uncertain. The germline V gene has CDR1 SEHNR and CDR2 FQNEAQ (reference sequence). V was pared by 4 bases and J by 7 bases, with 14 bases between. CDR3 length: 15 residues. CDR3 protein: CASSSQALPNSPLHF. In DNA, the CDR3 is TGTGCCAGCAGCTCTCAGGCTTTACCCAATTCACCCCTCCACTTT. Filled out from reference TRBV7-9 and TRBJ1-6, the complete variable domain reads DTGVSQNPRHKITKRGQNVTFRCDPISEHNRLYWYRQTLGQGPEFLTYFQNEAQLEKSRLLSDRFSAERPKGSFSTLEIQRTEQGDSAMYLCASSSQALPNSPLHFGNGTRLTVT.